This entry lists 14 T cell receptor beta chains sequenced from one sample in a study of spatial heterogeneity in lung cancer. TCRdb re-analysed the 5' RACE reads in MiXCR, keeping a single row per CDR3 protein. Here the sample spans roughly 79,000 distinct CDR3 sequences, roughly 12% being singletons. Time point specified: sample taken at primary tumor resection. Material for sequencing was whole RNA from tumor, nontumor lung or frozen PBMC, left unsorted. The sample here was PBMCs, taken at surgery. These receptor sequences come from a male donor with early-stage non-small cell lung cancer.

There are a few counts of this clonotype. The chain links TRBV30 to TRBJ2-7; unclear D gene. Deletions cut 2 bases from V and 6 bases from J, with 8 bases between. Germline values: CDR1 GTSNPN, CDR2 SVGIG (reference sequence). The CDR3 covers 11 residues. The CDR3 here is CAWSWASEQYF. CDR3 nucleotides: TGTGCCTGGAGTTGGGCGAGCGAGCAGTACTTC. Based on the CDR3 plus reference TRBV30 and TRBJ2-7, the full variable domain is SQTIHQWPATLVQPVGSPLSLECTVEGTSNPNLYWYRQAAGRGLQLLFYSVGIGQISSEVPQNLSASRPQDRQFILSSKKLLLSDSGFYLCAWSWASEQYFGPGTRLTVT.

The V call is TRBV5-1, the J call TRBJ2-2, with D tentatively TRBD1 or TRBD2 (6 bases each). Per germline, CDR1 SGHRS and CDR2 YFSETQ. This CDR3 is 14 amino acids long. The V gene lost 3 bases and the J gene lost 4 bases, with 10 bases spanning the gap. CDR3 loop: CASSSWGATGELFF. CDR3 coding DNA: TGCGCCAGCAGCTCTTGGGGGGCCACCGGGGAGCTGTTTTTT. Full variable domain (missing parts from reference TRBV5-1 and TRBJ2-2): KAGVTQTPRYLIKTRGQQVTLSCSPISGHRSVSWYQQTPGQGLQFLFEYFSETQRNKGNFPGRFSGRQFSNSRSEMNVSTLELGDSALYLCASSSWGATGELFFGEGSRLTVL.

This chain uses TRBV7-2 with TRBJ2-7; 7 bases agree with TRBD2. In germline, CDR1 is SGHTA, CDR2 FQGNSA. CDR3 size: 15 residues. V was clipped by 1 base and J by 5 bases; unmatched bases: 8. CDR3 in DNA: TGTGCCAGCAGCTTAGAACTAGCGTTTACCAACGAGCAGTACTTC. Translated, it gives CASSLELAFTNEQYF.

The chain recombines TRBV10-2 with TRBJ2-4, with TRBD1 matching over 10 bases. The V segment lost 5 bases and the J segment 7 bases; nucleotides outside the gene matches: 11. Germline CDR1 reads WSHSY; CDR2 reads SAAADI. The CDR3 has 16 amino acids. The CDR3 sequence: CASSFPGQGNSNIQYF. In DNA form, the CDR3 reads TGCGCCAGCAGTTTCCCGGGACAGGGGAATAGTAACATTCAGTACTTC.

In its sample, this clonotype was seen many times. V is TRBV11-2 and J is TRBJ1-1, with 7 bases that match TRBD1. V gave up 5 bases and J gave up 0 bases; unmatched junction bases: 3. The CDR3 contains 14 residues. The germline V gene has CDR1 SGHAT and CDR2 FQNNGV. The CDR3 bases are TGTGCCAGCAGCACAGGGGCGATGAACACTGAAGCTTTCTTT. It yields the protein CASSTGAMNTEAFF.

This clonotype was picked up a small number of times. The rearrangement uses TRBV5-1 and TRBJ2-2, with D hard to call. The V and J ends lost 4 bases and 5 bases respectively, with 15 bases between them. This CDR3 region has 15 residues. Per the germline V gene, CDR1 is SGHRS and CDR2 is YFSETQ. The CDR3 DNA sequence: TGCGCCAGCAGCCCGGAAGGGATTAAAACCGGGGAGCTGTTTTTT. Translating gives CASSPEGIKTGELFF.

The chain combines TRBV19 with TRBJ1-5, with D hard to call. The CDR3 totals 14 residues. V lost 1 base and J 4 bases, leaving 8 bases between the germline ends. Germline CDR1 reads LNHDA; CDR2 reads SQIVND (reference sequence). The CDR3 reads CASSIGQTNQPQHF. Written as DNA, the CDR3 is TGTGCCAGTAGTATAGGACAAACTAATCAGCCCCAGCATTTT.

The chain has TRBV7-9 and TRBJ1-1, with D perhaps matching TRBD1 (6 bases). Trimming pared 3 bases from V and 2 bases from J, leaving 10 bases between. Germline lookup yields CDR1 SEHNR and CDR2 FQNEAQ (reference sequence). The CDR3 has 14 amino acids. The CDR3 reads CASSLTGHNTEAFF. For the CDR3, the DNA is TGTGCCAGCAGCTTGACGGGACACAACACTGAAGCTTTCTTT.

This clonotype came up a few times. This sequence joins TRBV11-1 and TRBJ2-1; no clear D. V was trimmed by 1 base and J by 8 bases, leaving 3 bases between them. The CDR3 covers 11 residues. Germline assignment: CDR1 SGHAT and CDR2 FQDESV (reference sequence). CDR3 DNA: TGTGCCAGCAGCTTAGAAGATGAGCAGTTCTTC. It codes for CASSLEDEQFF. The full variable domain, with the rest looked up from reference TRBV11-1 and TRBJ2-1, is EAEVAQSPRYKITEKSQAVAFWCDPISGHATLYWYRQILGQGPELLVQFQDESVVDDSQLPKDRFSAERLKGVDSTLKIQPAELGDSAMYLCASSLEDEQFFGPGTRLTVL.

The chain recombines TRBV11-2 with TRBJ2-2; D perhaps matches TRBD1 (5 bases). Germline loops: CDR1 SGHAT, CDR2 FQNNGV. V lost 2 bases and J lost 2, with 12 bases in between. This CDR3 has 16 amino acids. CDR3: CASSLSTGSNTGELFF. Here the CDR3 DNA reads TGTGCCAGCAGCTTATCAACAGGTTCTAACACCGGGGAGCTGTTTTTT.

This clonotype was observed a few times. The genes are TRBV6-5 and TRBJ1-1; no firm D call. The CDR3 sequence is 15 residues long. Germline CDR1 is MNHEY and CDR2 is SVGAGI. The V gene lost 2 bases and the J gene lost 1 base, with 11 bases spanning the gap. CDR3 loop: CASSYIGAPNTEAFF. The CDR3 region has the DNA TGTGCCAGCAGTTACATAGGAGCTCCGAACACTGAAGCTTTCTTT.

The chain has TRBV11-1 and TRBJ2-1; the D call may be TRBD1 or TRBD2 (6 bases each). The V gene lost 2 bases and the J gene lost 7 bases, with 21 bases spanning the gap. Germline lookup yields CDR1 SGHAT and CDR2 FQDESV (reference sequence). The CDR3 is made up of 17 amino acids. The CDR3 sequence is CASSLSLWRDRGNEQFF. The CDR3 bases are TGTGCCAGCAGCTTATCCCTTTGGCGGGATAGGGGGAATGAGCAGTTCTTC.

This clonotype has a count of ten or more. This chain uses TRBV6-4 with TRBJ1-1; D possibly corresponds to TRBD1 (6 bases). The ends were cut back, 6 bases at V and 3 bases at J, with 11 bases in the middle. Germline V gene lookup returns CDR1 MRHNA and CDR2 SNTAGT. There are 13 residues in the CDR3. CDR3 protein: CASSPTGYTEAFF. The DNA for the CDR3 is TGTGCCAGCAGCCCAACAGGGTACACTGAAGCTTTCTTT.

This clonotype occurred many times. This chain links TRBV12-3 or TRBV12-4 with TRBJ2-2; no clear D gene. The CDR3 is made up of 12 amino acids. Deletions cut 5 bases from V and 3 bases from J, with 4 bases between. CDR3 in amino acids: CASSRDTGELFF. The CDR3 DNA is TGTGCCAGCAGTAGGGACACCGGGGAGCTGTTTTTT.